A single sample is the source of the 21 T cell receptor beta chains below, sequenced in a study of technical replicates of blood from a few donors. Sequencing used immunoSEQ multiplex PCR; TCRdb keeps in-frame clones, though not all of them. The sample contains 75,000 to 100,000 clones, less than 95% of which appear only once. Sequencing was carried out using T cells isolated from PBMCs. Every receptor here comes from a human donor in good health.

This rearrangement joins TRBV5-1 to TRBJ2-3, with D perhaps TRBD2 (6 bases). The CDR3 contains 11 residues. With 8 bases removed from V and 3 bases from J, the gap between germline ends came to 7 bases. CDR1 and CDR2 from the germline V gene are SGHRS and YFSETQ. The CDR3 spells CARGGTDTQYF. The CDR3, as DNA: TGCGCCAGGGGGGGTACAGATACGCAGTATTTT.

The rearrangement links TRBV9 to TRBJ1-3; D gene uncertain. CDR1 SGDLS and CDR2 YYNGEE come from the germline V gene. This CDR3 is 17 amino acids long. Between the trimmed V and J ends, which lost 4 bases and 0 bases, there was a span of 17 bases. The CDR3 is CASSPRPGGNSGNTIYF. In DNA, the CDR3 is TGTGCCAGCAGCCCGCGACCGGGAGGAAACTCTGGAAACACCATATATTTT.

This clone was seen once. This rearrangement joins TRBV4-3 to TRBJ2-4, with 8 bases matching TRBD1. Germline trimming cut 0 bases from V and 10 bases from J; bases unmatched to any gene: 8. The CDR3 has 15 amino acids. Germline V gene lookup returns CDR1 LGHNA and CDR2 YSLEER. CDR3 loop: CASSQERGQGSIQYF. CDR3 nucleotides: TGCGCCAGCAGCCAAGAACGAGGACAGGGTTCTATTCAGTACTTC.

This clone was observed a handful of times. This rearrangement joins TRBV18 to TRBJ2-7, with TRBD2 matching 9 bases. V gave up 2 bases and J gave up 4 bases; unmatched junction bases: 0. From germline, CDR1 is KGHSH and CDR2 LQKENI. The CDR3 loop spans 13 amino acids. CDR3 nucleotides: TGTGCCAGCTCACCAGCGGGAGGGTACGAGCAGTACTTC. Its translation: CASSPAGGYEQYF.

The chain carries TRBV19 and TRBJ2-1, with 10 bases aligning to TRBD1. This CDR3 has 15 residues. CDR1 and CDR2 (germline): LNHDA, SQIVND (reference sequence). The junction had 6 bases not matched to a gene; V was cut back by 3 bases and J by 7 bases. As DNA, the CDR3 is TGTGCCAGTAGTATGCCCGGGACAGGGGCGAATGAGCAGTTCTTC. Protein: CASSMPGTGANEQFF.

The chain links TRBV18 to TRBJ2-7, with a tentative D call TRBD1 (5 bases). Germline lookup yields CDR1 KGHSH and CDR2 LQKENI. There are 14 residues in the CDR3. V lost 1 base and J 2 bases, leaving 9 bases between the germline ends. CDR3 residues: CASSPQRTTYEQYF. The CDR3, as DNA: TGTGCCAGCTCACCACAAAGGACAACCTACGAGCAGTACTTC.

The chain has TRBV5-1 and TRBJ2-3, with 7 bases aligning to TRBD2. V was pared by 5 bases and J by 2 bases, with 8 bases of the junction left unmatched. CDR3 length: 15 amino acids. CDR1 and CDR2 (germline): SGHRS, YFSETQ. CDR3 in DNA: TGCGCCAGCAGGAATAGCGGGTCGAACACAGATACGCAGTATTTT. Residues: CASRNSGSNTDTQYF.

This chain connects TRBV27 to TRBJ1-3; no reliable D call. The CDR3 totals 13 residues. Germline values: CDR1 MNHEY, CDR2 SMNVEV (reference sequence). Trimming shortened V by 9 bases and J by 0 bases, and 9 bases separated the two germline ends. The CDR3 loop is CASRPPSGNTIYF. CDR3 nucleotides: TGTGCCAGTCGTCCTCCCTCTGGAAACACCATATATTTT.

This sequence joins TRBV6-5 and TRBJ2-2; the D gene is possibly TRBD1 (6 bases). Germline V gene data show CDR1 as MNHEY and CDR2 as SVGAGI. This CDR3 region has 13 residues. This CDR3 reads CASGTSYTGELFF. Written as DNA, the CDR3 is TGTGCGTCCGGGACATCTTACACCGGGGAGCTGTTTTTT.

The chain joins TRBV28 to TRBJ1-5; perhaps TRBD1 as D (5 bases). The germline V gene has CDR1 MDHEN and CDR2 SYDVKM. Trimming stripped 4 bases from V and 11 bases from J, with 18 bases between. The CDR3 is made up of 14 amino acids. The CDR3 nucleotides are TGTGCCAGCAGTTCCACAGACAGCCTAGGGGCCCAGCATTTT. Translated: CASSSTDSLGAQHF.

Details on this clone: Compared with germline, one end of the junction differs, possibly owing to a read error. CDR3 sequence reads: CVSSPVDREYEQYF. The DNA for the CDR3 is TGTGTCAGCAGTCCAGTAGACAGGGAATACGAGCAGTACTTC. V is TRBV27 and J is TRBJ2-7; 7 positions agree with TRBD1. The CDR3 sequence is 14 residues long. Looked up from germline, CDR1 is MNHEY and CDR2 is SMNVEV (reference sequence).

The J gene is TRBJ2-5, the V gene TRBV5-1; D might be TRBD1 (6 bases). The germline CDR1 and CDR2 sequences are SGHRS and YFSETQ. The CDR3 is made up of 14 amino acids. V lost 4 bases to trimming and J lost 1 base, with 11 bases between them. CDR3 loop: CASSPQGPQETQYF. CDR3 DNA: TGCGCCAGCAGCCCCCAGGGGCCCCAAGAGACCCAGTACTTC.

The J gene is TRBJ1-4, the V gene TRBV7-6; possibly TRBD1 for D (5 bases). The germline V gene has CDR1 SGHVS and CDR2 FNYEAQ. The CDR3 covers 13 residues. V was shortened by 5 bases and J by 8 bases, with 12 bases between the two germline ends. The CDR3 spells CASSLGLGEKLFF. The CDR3 nucleotides read TGTGCCAGCAGCCTGGGACTTGGGGAAAAACTGTTTTTT.

V usage is TRBV19 and J usage is TRBJ1-5; TRBD1 aligns across 9 bases. V shed 1 base, J shed 7 bases, and the junction held 5 bases outside the gene matches. From germline, CDR1 is LNHDA and CDR2 SQIVND (reference sequence). The CDR3 is 15 amino acids. CDR3 in DNA: TGTGCCAGTAGTATAGGGACAGGGGCGAGCCAGCCCCAGCATTTT. Translation gives CASSIGTGASQPQHF.

This chain connects TRBV9 to TRBJ1-3, with D tentatively TRBD1 (6 bases). Germline CDR1 SGDLS, CDR2 YYNGEE. There are 15 residues in the CDR3. Trimming took off 5 bases at V and 1 base at J, with 13 bases between the two ends. CDR3 sequence reads: CASSRGGLSGNTIYF. CDR3 nucleotides: TGTGCCAGCAGTCGGGGGGGGCTATCTGGAAACACCATATATTTT.

This clone was found a few times. This chain connects TRBV19 to TRBJ1-4; D may be TRBD1 (6 bases). The germline gives CDR1 LNHDA, CDR2 SQIVND (reference sequence). The length of the CDR3 is 15 residues. The V gene lost 4 bases and the J gene lost 3 bases, with 12 bases spanning the gap. The CDR3 sequence is CASSTSTGSNEKLFF. CDR3 in DNA: TGTGCCAGTAGTACCTCGACAGGCTCTAATGAAAAACTGTTTTTT.

This chain links TRBV29-1 with TRBJ1-4, with 7 bases aligning to TRBD1. The CDR3 runs to 13 residues. Germline V gene data show CDR1 as SQVTM and CDR2 as ANQGSEA. Unmatched junction bases numbered 2, after V lost 4 bases and J lost 3 bases. CDR3 in amino acids: CSVGQGANEKLFF. The CDR3 DNA sequence: TGCAGCGTTGGACAGGGTGCTAATGAAAAACTGTTTTTT.

The genes are TRBV7-2 and TRBJ1-1, with 9 bases lining up with TRBD1. This CDR3 is built from 14 residues. Germline CDR1 reads SGHTA; CDR2 reads FQGNSA. Losses at the gene ends were 7 bases for V and 0 bases for J; bases not matched to a gene: 3. In nucleotides, the CDR3 is TGTGCCAGCACTTGGGACAGGGTGAACACTGAAGCTTTCTTT. Translation gives CASTWDRVNTEAFF.

Only one count was recorded for this clone. The J gene is TRBJ2-7, the V gene TRBV30, with D hard to call. V lost 3 bases, J lost 1 base, and 7 bases lay in between. This CDR3 comprises 12 residues. Germline CDR1 and CDR2: GTSNPN and SVGIG (reference sequence). This CDR3 reads CAWSAASYEQYF. CDR3 coding DNA: TGTGCCTGGAGCGCGGCGTCCTACGAGCAGTACTTC.

This chain connects TRBV5-1 to TRBJ2-1; D ambiguous. The V and J ends lost 5 bases and 7 bases respectively, with 13 bases between them. Germline-derived CDR1 and CDR2 are SGHRS and YFSETQ. This CDR3 region has 13 residues. CDR3 coding DNA: TGCGCCAGCAGAGCTGTCTCTCTAAATGAGCAGTTCTTC. This sequence encodes CASRAVSLNEQFF.

This clone was observed once. The chain joins TRBV4-2 to TRBJ2-2; 9 bases are a match to TRBD2. Germline V lookup: CDR1 LGHNA, CDR2 YNFKEQ. CDR3 size: 15 residues. Trimming took 1 base from V and 6 from J; bases not matched to a gene: 3. The CDR3 sequence: CASSQGSGRAGELFF. As DNA, the CDR3 is TGTGCCAGCAGCCAAGGTAGCGGGAGAGCCGGGGAGCTGTTTTTT.